A selection of T cell receptor beta chains follows, all from one sample in a study of T cell repertoires in cytomegalovirus infection. TCRdb passed the reads through MiXCR, listing each CDR3 protein once. The sample has about 400,000 distinct CDR3 sequences; less than 20% are singletons. The source material was PBMCs. The receptors were gathered from a human donor in good health (CMV status not recorded). Some clones in this sample may be carry-over from other donors' samples. Both conserved end residues are part of each CDR3. Fields, in order: CDR3 protein, CDR3 DNA, J gene, D gene, V gene, clone size. The D gene is left open where the match is weak. Only part of the rows carry a size: once, few, many, or a class if the clone is expanded.

CDR3: CASSSAGTGSYEQYF; DNA: TGTGCCAGCAGCTCCGCCGGGACAGGATCCTACGAGCAGTACTTC; J: TRBJ2-7; D: TRBD1; V: TRBV7-2; size: many
CDR3: CASSLVSERQFF; DNA: TGTGCCAGCAGTTTGGTTAGCGAACGGCAGTTCTTC; J: TRBJ2-1; D: -; V: TRBV12-3/TRBV12-4; size: once
CDR3: CASSPLSGSLRTDTQYF; DNA: TGTGCCAGCAGCCCACTTAGCGGGAGCCTAAGGACAGATACGCAGTATTTT; J: TRBJ2-3; D: TRBD2; V: TRBV11-2; size: -
CDR3: CASSAYGGTQYF; DNA: TGTGCCAGCAGCGCCTATGGGGGAACGCAGTATTTT; J: TRBJ2-3; D: -; V: TRBV7-2; size: -
CDR3: CASSLRGEAYGYTF; DNA: TGTGCCAGCAGCTTACGGGGGGAGGCCTATGGCTACACCTTC; J: TRBJ1-2; D: -; V: TRBV7-9; size: many
CDR3: CASGRADDPLNEQFF; DNA: TGTGCCAGCGGCAGGGCGGACGACCCCTTGAATGAGCAGTTCTTC; J: TRBJ2-1; D: -; V: TRBV6-2/TRBV6-3; size: -
CDR3: CASSYRGGRNYQETQYF; DNA: TGTGCCAGCAGCTACCGCGGGGGGCGGAATTACCAAGAGACCCAGTACTTC; J: TRBJ2-5; D: TRBD2; V: TRBV11-2; size: few
CDR3: CASSLFTGQGDGYTF; DNA: TGTGCCAGCAGCTTATTTACAGGACAGGGAGATGGCTACACCTTC; J: TRBJ1-2; D: TRBD1; V: TRBV7-9; size: few
CDR3: CASSHPAMRETQYF; DNA: TGTGCCAGCAGCCATCCCGCAATGAGGGAGACCCAGTACTTC; J: TRBJ2-5; D: -; V: TRBV7-2; size: few
CDR3: CASSPTRGPEAYEQYF; DNA: TGTGCCAGCAGCCCTACAAGGGGTCCTGAGGCCTACGAGCAGTACTTC; J: TRBJ2-7; D: -; V: TRBV7-2; size: many
CDR3: CASSLDTEAYEQYF; DNA: TGTGCCAGCAGCTTAGATACAGAAGCCTACGAGCAGTACTTC; J: TRBJ2-7; D: -; V: TRBV7-9; size: many
CDR3: CASSTHHNSNQPQHF; DNA: TGTGCCAGTAGTACGCACCACAATAGCAATCAGCCCCAGCATTTT; J: TRBJ1-5; D: -; V: TRBV19; size: many
CDR3: CASSLRQSNTEAFF; DNA: TGTGCCAGCAGTTTGAGACAGTCGAACACTGAAGCTTTCTTT; J: TRBJ1-1; D: -; V: TRBV12-3/TRBV12-4; size: many
CDR3: CASSEMRRGNQPQHF; DNA: TGTGCCAGCAGTGAAATGAGGCGGGGCAATCAGCCCCAGCATTTT; J: TRBJ1-5; D: -; V: TRBV2; size: -
CDR3: CASSPRDPSKGGGYTF; DNA: TGTGCCAGCAGCCCAAGGGACCCCTCAAAGGGCGGTGGCTACACCTTC; J: TRBJ1-2; D: -; V: TRBV7-2; size: many
CDR3: CAISEGTGANEQFF; DNA: TGTGCCATCAGTGAAGGGACAGGTGCGAATGAGCAGTTCTTC; J: TRBJ2-1; D: TRBD1; V: TRBV10-3; size: -
CDR3: CATSRDMGTHTGELFF; DNA: TGTGCCACCAGCAGAGATATGGGGACCCACACCGGGGAGCTGTTTTTT; J: TRBJ2-2; D: -; V: TRBV15; size: -
CDR3: CASSAGTSYGYTF; DNA: TGTGCCAGCAGCGCCGGGACGTCTTATGGCTACACCTTC; J: TRBJ1-2; D: -; V: TRBV2; size: -
CDR3: CASSIDGFRGGDTQYF; DNA: TGTGCCAGTAGTATAGATGGCTTTCGCGGAGGCGATACGCAGTATTTT; J: TRBJ2-3; D: -; V: TRBV19; size: -
CDR3: CASSLKASGISIGETQYF; DNA: TGTGCCAGCAGCTTAAAGGCTAGCGGGATTTCTATAGGAGAGACCCAGTACTTC; J: TRBJ2-5; D: TRBD2; V: TRBV7-2; size: -
CDR3: CSVGTEAFF; DNA: TGTTCAGTCGGAACTGAAGCTTTCTTT; J: TRBJ1-1; D: -; V: TRBV20-1; size: -
CDR3: CASSYQGGETQYF; DNA: TGTGCCAGCAGCTACCAAGGGGGAGAGACCCAGTACTTC; J: TRBJ2-5; D: -; V: TRBV7-2; size: many
CDR3: CATQGDATFNQPQHF; DNA: TGTGCCACTCAGGGGGACGCAACCTTCAATCAGCCCCAGCATTTT; J: TRBJ1-5; D: TRBD1; V: TRBV6-1; size: many
CDR3: CASSRTLARSSTDTQYF; DNA: TGTGCCAGCAGTCGTACTTTAGCGAGGTCTAGCACAGATACGCAGTATTTT; J: TRBJ2-3; D: -; V: TRBV6-5; size: few
CDR3: CASSLRGENGYTF; DNA: TGTGCCAGCAGCCTCCGGGGGGAGAATGGCTACACCTTC; J: TRBJ1-2; D: -; V: TRBV7-9; size: few
CDR3: CASSPRAAWNSPLHF; DNA: TGTGCCAGCAGCCCTAGGGCGGCTTGGAATTCACCCCTCCACTTT; J: TRBJ1-6; D: -; V: TRBV9; size: few
CDR3: CASSPQRGDNEQFF; DNA: TGTGCCAGCAGTCCTCAGCGGGGGGACAATGAGCAGTTCTTC; J: TRBJ2-1; D: TRBD2; V: TRBV7-6; size: many
CDR3: CAISGDKVLENIQYF; DNA: TGTGCCATCAGTGGGGACAAGGTTCTCGAAAACATTCAGTACTTC; J: TRBJ2-4; D: -; V: TRBV10-3; size: -
CDR3: CASSLDRGRHNEQFF; DNA: TGTGCCAGCAGCTTAGACAGGGGAAGGCATAATGAGCAGTTCTTC; J: TRBJ2-1; D: TRBD1; V: TRBV7-2; size: many
CDR3: CSVSLYSRYEQFF; DNA: TGCAGCGTGAGCCTGTATAGCCGGTATGAGCAGTTCTTC; J: TRBJ2-1; D: -; V: TRBV29-1; size: once
CDR3: CASSSPPADTQYF; DNA: TGTGCCAGCAGCTCCCCCCCCGCAGATACGCAGTATTTT; J: TRBJ2-3; D: -; V: TRBV7-6; size: many
CDR3: CARGVPNYGYTF; DNA: TGTGCCAGGGGGGTTCCGAACTATGGCTACACCTTC; J: TRBJ1-2; D: -; V: TRBV2; size: -
CDR3: CASSLGPRQAYEQYF; DNA: TGTGCCAGCAGCTTAGGACCCAGGCAGGCCTACGAGCAGTACTTC; J: TRBJ2-7; D: -; V: TRBV11-2; size: -
CDR3: CASSTPRTGVNQPQHF; DNA: TGTGCCAGTAGTACTCCAAGGACAGGGGTCAATCAGCCCCAGCATTTT; J: TRBJ1-5; D: TRBD1; V: TRBV19; size: many
CDR3: CASSLGHIRGAFF; DNA: TGTGCCAGCAGCTTAGGCCACATCAGAGGAGCTTTCTTT; J: TRBJ1-1; D: -; V: TRBV7-2; size: many
CDR3: CASSPLELGRFF; DNA: TGTGCCAGCAGCCCACTCGAGTTGGGTAGGTTCTTC; J: TRBJ2-1; D: -; V: TRBV7-8; size: many
CDR3: CASTRGGFTGELFF; DNA: TGTGCCAGCACCAGGGGAGGATTCACCGGGGAGCTGTTTTTT; J: TRBJ2-2; D: -; V: TRBV6-5; size: -
CDR3: CASSQPGRGVTNEKLFF; DNA: TGCGCCAGCAGCCAACCGGGTCGAGGGGTGACTAATGAAAAACTGTTTTTT; J: TRBJ1-4; D: -; V: TRBV4-1; size: -
CDR3: CASSSDRYGYTF; DNA: TGTGCCAGCAGCTCGGACCGGTATGGCTACACCTTC; J: TRBJ1-2; D: -; V: TRBV7-2; size: many
CDR3: CASRGQGENYGYTF; DNA: TGTGCCAGCAGAGGACAGGGGGAGAACTATGGCTACACCTTC; J: TRBJ1-2; D: TRBD1; V: TRBV27; size: -
CDR3: CASSLAGSENIQYF; DNA: TGTGCCAGCAGCTTAGCCGGTAGCGAGAACATTCAGTACTTC; J: TRBJ2-4; D: -; V: TRBV7-8; size: few
CDR3: CASRGSGGQPQHF; DNA: TGTGCCAGCAGGGGCTCAGGGGGTCAGCCCCAGCATTTT; J: TRBJ1-5; D: TRBD1; V: TRBV6-2/TRBV6-3; size: -